This T cell receptor (beta chain) was identified during a study of control samples from healthy donors and cancer patients. The repertoire was sequenced with immunoSEQ multiplex PCR; TCRdb's copy has only in-frame clones and lacks some. The table lists roughly 160,000 clones, around 94% of them singletons. This clonotype was sampled from a man aged 60 to 75 with colorectal cancer. The sequenced sample consisted of PBMCs.

The CDR3 protein is CASSPLPGQGFQETQYF. The CDR3 DNA sequence: TGCGCCAGCAGCCCTCTCCCCGGACAGGGCTTTCAAGAGACCCAGTACTTC. The chain carries TRBV4-1 and TRBJ2-5, with 8 nucleotides matching TRBD1. In germline, CDR1 is MGHRA, CDR2 YSYEKL. V lost 4 bases, J lost 2 bases, and 12 bases stayed unmatched. The CDR3 length is 17 residues.